This T cell receptor (beta chain) came from a study of blood T cell repertoires in COVID-19. In the study's own analysis: Estimates of nucleated cell counts were drawn from the amplification of reference gene primers. Only in-frame clones appear in the TCRdb table, and some are missing; sequencing was by immunoSEQ multiplex PCR. From that table come the V and J calls and clone size; the DNA was used to work out D and trimming. The sample holds 380,000 or so clones, 89% seen once. The CDR3 contains 14 residues. The V end was cut by 1 base, the J end by 5 bases, with 9 bases between. Germline V lookup: CDR1 SGHRS, CDR2 YFSETQ.

This TCR was recovered from a man aged 35 to 55 with acute or convalescent COVID-19. The chain recombines TRBV5-1 with TRBJ1-4, with a tentative D call TRBD1 (5 bases). Sequenced input: peripheral blood. CDR3 nucleotide sequence: TGCGCCAGCAGCTTGATTCCAGGGAATGAAAAACTGTTTTTT. This codes for CASSLIPGNEKLFF.